The entry below describes one T cell receptor beta chain. The V gene end was trimmed by 8 bases and the J gene end by 0 bases; junction bases not matched to a gene: 3. The CDR3 spans 13 residues. Germline V gene lookup returns CDR1 SQVTM and CDR2 ANQGSEA. Authors' data handling: For nucleated cells, counts were estimated from reference gene primer amplification. Libraries were prepared by immunoSEQ multiplex PCR; TCRdb keeps only in-frame clonotypes and omits some of them. V, J and clone size are taken as reported in that table, and D and trimming were inferred from the DNA itself. The sample lists 650,000 to 800,000 clones, more than 80% occurring once. The data derive from a study of blood T cell repertoires in COVID-19. In the study overall: Acute-phase and convalescent COVID-19 samples originated in the United States, Italy and Spain. Sources were T cells, B-cell-depleted T cells, or PBMCs; the material itself was cDNA or gDNA.

Source material: peripheral blood. This chain connects TRBV29-1 to TRBJ1-1; 10 bases agree with TRBD1. This receptor was identified in a woman between 18 and 29 years old with acute or convalescent COVID-19. CDR3: CSTTGGLNTEAFF. In nucleotides, the CDR3 is TGCAGCACGACAGGGGGCCTGAACACTGAAGCTTTCTTT.